The sequence of this TCR beta chain was determined in a study of blood T cell repertoires in COVID-19 (dated by TCRdb to the early 2020s). Regarding the study in general: Samples covering the acute and convalescent phases of COVID-19 were provided by collaborators in the United States, Italy and Spain. Samples came from the ongoing ImmuneRACE study (first 160 participants) plus 1,254 subjects from 6 global collaborators. A de-identified subject ID, COVID-19 status, age in years and sex were almost always included in the sample metadata. Subjects who had been exposed to COVID-19, were actively infected with it, or had recovered from it provided the deeply sampled blood TCRbeta repertoires that made up the dataset. Where available, HLA class I and class II types were obtained from metadata supplied by the sample provider rather than from assay-based typing. The prospective study material was composed of cDNA or gDNA derived from T cells, B-cell-depleted T cells, or PBMCs. The repertoires were made available in a free public database intended to serve as a resource for research on the immune response to SARS-CoV-2.

TCRbeta CDR3 regions were amplified from genomic DNA using the immunoSEQ Assay, a bias-controlled multiplex PCR. In the paper's pipeline: The number of nucleated cells in each sample was estimated by amplification of reference gene primers within the assay. Sequence reads were collapsed and filtered to measure the absolute abundance of every unique TCRbeta CDR3 rearrangement. For each sample, productive Simpson clonality was calculated as the square root of Simpson's diversity index over productive rearrangements. This is the immuneACCESS table as TCRdb keeps it, with only in-frame sequences that have V and J called. A part of the clones is gone; compared with another copy, unresolved V genes explain less than half, and the rest is unexplained. D and trimming were read from the DNA, whereas the V and J calls and clone size are those reported in that table. This sample has 130,000 or so clones in its table, and roughly 90% of those were observed once. Clones ranked in the top ten supply around 2.1% of the sample.

Overall study results and their limits: The amount of clinical and demographic metadata varied by source and participant and was provided uncurated.

In regard to this clone: Its recognized antigen is unknown. No much larger clone is present one base from it, and per-base qualities are unavailable.

The collaborating institutions used their own protocols to collect whole blood in K2EDTA tubes. For TCRbeta analysis, collaborators shipped samples as frozen whole blood, isolated PBMCs, or DNA extracted from either of those sample types. CDR1 and CDR2, per the germline V gene, are SGHTA and FQGNSA. The CDR3, from cysteine to phenylalanine, totals 17 residues. The CDR3 DNA has 51 bases and is translated from base 1. At the junction V is shortened by 0 bases and J by 4 bases; bases outside the gene matches: 8. The sample consisted of peripheral blood. The sequence came from a man aged 65 to 85 with active COVID-19. The rearrangement combines TRBV7-2 with TRBJ2-1; TRBD2 fits 8 bases in the junction. DNA sequence: TGTGCCAGCAGCTTAGCGGCGAGTAGCGGGACGTACAATGAGCAGTTCTTC. It codes for CASSLAASSGTYNEQFF.